A selection of T cell receptor beta chains follows, all from one sample in a study of shared clonotypes between healthy human individuals. Clones were sequenced by immunoSEQ multiplex PCR, and TCRdb holds only the in-frame ones, with some missing. The sample holds more than 2,000,000 clones; more than 90% are singletons and the top ten take about 0.13%. The specimen was naive CD4+ T cells sorted from blood. Source of these receptors: a man aged 18 to 35 in good health. Each CDR3 is given with its conserved first and last residue. D genes are given only for firm matches. A clone size is listed for some rows: how often the clone was seen (once, few, many), or a class if it is expanded.

v_call	j_call	clone_size	d_call	cdr3_aa	cdr3_nt
TRBV7-9	TRBJ2-1	-	-	CASSRDLGNHNEQFF	TGTGCCAGCAGCCGAGACCTGGGAAATCACAATGAGCAGTTCTTC
TRBV18	TRBJ2-7	-	-	CASSPGRQEIGEQYF	TGTGCCAGCTCACCCGGCCGACAGGAGATTGGCGAGCAGTACTTC
TRBV11-3	TRBJ2-7	-	-	CASSLGLGEQYF	TGTGCCAGCAGCTTAGGCTTGGGCGAGCAGTACTTC
TRBV9	TRBJ2-3	once	TRBD2	CASSPLGLAGPDTQYF	TGTGCCAGCAGCCCCCTCGGACTAGCGGGACCAGATACGCAGTATTTT
TRBV28	TRBJ1-5	-	-	CASSFWGEGRYSNQPQHF	TGTGCCAGCAGTTTCTGGGGAGAGGGACGTTATAGCAATCAGCCCCAGCATTTT
TRBV28	TRBJ2-5	-	TRBD1	CASSEGQGAGETQYF	TGTGCCAGCAGTGAGGGACAGGGGGCAGGGGAGACCCAGTACTTC
TRBV29-1	TRBJ2-5	-	-	CSVGLETQYF	TGCAGCGTTGGATTAGAGACCCAGTACTTC
TRBV13	TRBJ1-2	-	-	CASSSTNYGYTF	TGTGCCAGCAGCTCCACTAACTATGGCTACACCTTC
TRBV6-1	TRBJ1-5	-	-	CASSENGGDQPQHF	TGTGCCAGCAGTGAAAATGGAGGTGATCAGCCCCAGCATTTT
TRBV6-5	TRBJ1-6	-	-	CASSYSSTVGSSPLHF	TGTGCCAGCAGTTACTCGTCCACTGTTGGAAGTTCACCCCTCCACTTT
TRBV2	TRBJ2-2	-	-	CASSAHILGTGELFF	TGTGCCAGCAGTGCGCACATTTTGGGCACCGGGGAGCTGTTTTTT
TRBV7-2	TRBJ2-3	-	-	CASSPRDALSTDTQYF	TGTGCCAGCAGCCCCCGGGACGCCCTCAGCACAGATACGCAGTATTTT
TRBV29-1	TRBJ2-1	-	-	CSFSGASPKSSYNEQFF	TGCAGCTTCTCCGGGGCGAGCCCTAAGAGCTCCTACAATGAGCAGTTCTTC
TRBV2	TRBJ2-3	-	-	CASRTDKTDTQYF	TGTGCCAGCAGGACAGATAAAACAGATACGCAGTATTTT
TRBV10-3	TRBJ1-4	-	-	CAISPGPGEREKLFF	TGTGCCATCAGCCCAGGGCCTGGGGAGCGGGAAAAACTGTTTTTT
TRBV30	TRBJ2-1	-	TRBD2	CAWNTAGGQFF	TGTGCCTGGAACACGGCGGGAGGGCAGTTCTTC
TRBV7-8	TRBJ2-2	-	TRBD2	CASSERETGELFF	TGTGCCAGCAGTGAGCGGGAGACCGGGGAGCTGTTTTTT
TRBV5-6	TRBJ2-3	-	-	CASSLGLMDTQYF	TGTGCCAGCAGCTTGGGCCTCATGGATACGCAGTATTTT
TRBV28	TRBJ2-2	-	-	CASSTRTGGLFF	TGTGCCAGCAGTACCCGTACCGGGGGGCTGTTTTTT
TRBV7-2	TRBJ2-1	-	TRBD2	CASSPGLAGGEQFF	TGTGCCAGCAGCCCAGGACTAGCGGGGGGTGAGCAGTTCTTC
TRBV7-2	TRBJ1-4	-	-	CASSLGYGINEKLFF	TGTGCCAGCAGCTTAGGGTACGGAATTAATGAAAAACTGTTTTTT
TRBV6-1	TRBJ2-7	-	-	CASSEDPAVYEQYF	TGTGCCAGCAGTGAAGACCCGGCAGTCTACGAGCAGTACTTC
TRBV6-6	TRBJ1-6	few	-	CASSTTGNSPLHF	TGTGCCAGCAGTACAACAGGGAATTCACCCCTCCACTTT
TRBV11-3	TRBJ2-7	-	-	CASSLGLLGSYEQYF	TGTGCCAGCAGCTTAGGTCTTCTGGGGAGCTACGAGCAGTACTTC
TRBV20-1	TRBJ1-1	-	-	CSVGYTEAFF	TGCAGTGTGGGTTACACTGAAGCTTTCTTT
TRBV10-2	TRBJ2-3	-	TRBD1	CASSRGQGGTDTQYF	TGCGCCAGCAGTCGGGGACAGGGGGGCACAGATACGCAGTATTTT
TRBV6-6	TRBJ2-1	-	-	CASSYGTEGTYEQFF	TGTGCCAGCAGTTACGGGACTGAGGGGACATATGAGCAGTTCTTC
TRBV10-1	TRBJ2-2	-	TRBD2	CASSESGLAESTGELFF	TGCGCCAGCAGTGAGTCGGGACTAGCGGAGTCCACCGGGGAGCTGTTTTTT
TRBV2	TRBJ2-7	-	TRBD1	CASSLTGGYEQYF	TGTGCCAGCAGTTTGACAGGGGGCTACGAGCAGTACTTC
TRBV2	TRBJ1-1	-	-	CASSPNPGANTEAFF	TGTGCCAGCAGCCCAAACCCAGGGGCGAACACTGAAGCTTTCTTT
TRBV18	TRBJ1-1	-	TRBD1	CASSPPGLQGEEAFF	TGTGCCAGCTCACCGCCCGGACTACAGGGGGAGGAGGCTTTCTTT
TRBV12-5	TRBJ2-1	-	-	CASGLSSGGSYNEQFF	TGTGCTAGTGGTTTATCGTCCGGCGGCTCCTACAATGAGCAGTTCTTC